This is a list of T cell receptor beta chains from one sample in a study of OX40 agonist ivuxolimab in advanced cancers. The assay was immunoSEQ multiplex PCR, and TCRdb's table has in-frame clones only and misses some. The table includes tens of thousands of clones, roughly 87% detected once. Sequencing used CD4+ or CD8+ T cells sorted from blood, obtained in a trial of the OX40 agonist ivuxolimab. The origin of the receptors is an adult with an advanced solid tumor such as melanoma, head and neck, liver or kidney cancer. Each CDR3 is given without its conserved first and last residue.

TRBV6-1,ASSGTGMVRNTEAF
TRBV27,ASSRSTGKRLAGSYNEQF
TRBV5-8,ASSLDGTTYEQY
TRBV19,AISDRGATGELF
TRBV9,ASSPGNYEQY
TRBV19,ASKDHRGRETQY
TRBV18,ASSPPGSGGSYNEQF
TRBV25-1,ASRGQGNTEAF
TRBV5-4,ASSRGTNYGYT
TRBV4-1,ASSQATVGSSSSPLH
TRBV14,ASSLSRGHYNEQF
TRBV27,ASSKQGTDTQY
TRBV10-1,ASSDGTSGHYEQY
TRBV18,ASSPRQGASTEAF
TRBV27,ASSQTLSSYAYEQY
TRBV4-1,ASSQQQGMGNQPQH
TRBV6-1,ASSESDRPVGTQY
TRBV9,ASSPRLASTDTQY
TRBV27,ASSFSGGGLETQY
TRBV6-5,ASRPPGIMEKLF
TRBV28,ASRVAGTGTTGSPLH
TRBV19,ASSILAGNEQF
TRBV27,ASSPPEDYEQY
TRBV6-1,ASSETPNQPQH
TRBV7-9,ASSFRQGQETQY
TRBV29-1,SVGRGAGETQY
TRBV5-1,ASRPYSGPQETQY
TRBV18,ASSPAPSGGEQY
TRBV18,ASSPFDRGPGNTIY
TRBV7-3,ASSITSTDTQY
TRBV29-1,SVSYSSMGGGEQY
TRBV19,ASSLGQERQPQH
TRBV7-2,ASSLWRNQPQH
TRBV4-1,ASSPRQGARDTQY
TRBV19,ASSIVQGSGRAGRNEQF
TRBV7-8,ASSRRGLVLARESTETQY
TRBV28,ASSFGQGSQVNYGYT
TRBV11-2,ASSSPRGAREQF
TRBV29-1,SVWTREGYT
TRBV28,ASSLPAGLEAF
TRBV2,ASTQESSTDTQY
TRBV7-9,ASRAPGTSGREGFNEQF
TRBV7-9,ASSRLGTGTYEQY
TRBV19,ASSMTPSSGNTIY
TRBV7-8,ASSLGQNYGYT
TRBV29-1,SVQNEQF